This T cell receptor (beta chain) was captured by sequencing in a study of T-cell reconstitution after alpha-beta-depleted transplantation in children. Germline CDR1 is SQVTM and CDR2 is ANQGSEA. The CDR3 consists of 14 residues. Unmatched junction bases numbered 6, after V lost 7 bases and J lost 4 bases. The table lists this clonotype with many counts. Library preparation (for TCRbeta) was performed with unique molecular identifiers. TCRdb re-called the PCR reads with MiXCR, one entry per CDR3 protein. Among over 450,000 distinct CDR3 sequences listed, about 10% were seen once. This specimen consisted of PBMCs, obtained before TCRalphabeta/CD19-depleted stem cell transplant. The chain combines TRBV29-1 with TRBJ2-3, with 12 nucleotides matching TRBD2. The sequence was collected from a child aged 2-15 years with inherited bone marrow failure, due to receive a stem cell transplant. The CDR3 reads CSAPTSGSPDTQYF. The DNA of the CDR3 is TGCAGCGCCCCGACTAGCGGGAGTCCAGATACGCAGTATTTT.